The sequence of this TCR beta chain was determined in a study of shared clonotypes between healthy human individuals (dated by TCRdb to about 2020). For context, the study as a whole: A couple of women and a few men aged 18 to 49 years were included in the cohort. Per donor, leukapheresis produced somewhere between about 0.94 and 8.9 billion PBMCs. To estimate repertoire size and how much clonotypes are shared between individuals, the study performed deep sequencing of blood TCR repertoires from about five healthy adults. For each donor, CD4 naive and CD4 memory were each run on three plates, CD8 naive on two plates, and CD8 memory on one plate. Libraries were prepared and TCR repertoires were sequenced by different laboratories using diverse techniques, in order to increase sequencing depth and limit assay-specific biases. The study at large found these results: Naive subsets generally had larger estimated clonotype richness than memory subsets did. Pairwise subsampling indicated that sequencing depth was expected to affect the degree of clonotype sharing among donors. Sampling was restricted to blood, and TCR repertoires in tissue are likely to differ from TCR repertoires in blood. Because the study included only a small number of donors, the genetic and exposure-history diversity represented was limited. Compared with non-shared clonotypes, the clonotypes found in all four sorted-subset donors had higher generation probabilities. Sharing across several donors was observed for 4.5% to 6.5% of naive CD4, under 4% of naive CD8, roughly 2.4% of memory CD4, and roughly 0.4% of memory CD8 clonotypes. Even with the large sequencing depth, rarefaction of the sorted-subset datasets indicated that sequencing was incomplete.

The CDR3 has 15 amino acids, counting the end cysteine and phenylalanine. This entry keeps only the CDR3 DNA: 45 bases, framed from base 1. The junction shows trimming of 11 bases on V and 2 bases on J, and the gene matches do not reach 9 bases of it. CDR1 and CDR2, per the germline V gene, are MGHRA and YSYEKL. Healthy HIV-negative adults with no recently reported acute infections or vaccinations were included as donors. All donors were Caucasian adults living in Nashville, Tennessee, USA. CD4+ T cells were enriched by magnetic negative selection, after which naive cells were positively selected on CD45RA and the negative fraction was taken as the memory subset. Blood was obtained by leukapheresis, after which PBMCs were separated by Ficoll-Histopaque density gradient centrifugation and cryopreserved in liquid nitrogen vapor phase. Analytical flow cytometry was used to check the purity and quantity of each magnetically sorted T cell population. Genomic DNA was isolated from every sorted fraction and measured by UV absorbance on a Nanodrop 2000c.

Using the deep immunoSEQ assay, TCR CDR3 regions were amplified from genomic DNA by multiplex PCR. For each cell subset, the extracted genomic DNA was distributed evenly across all wells of several immunoSEQ 96-well plates, and each plate served as one replicate. For sorted subsets, roughly 190 ng of genomic DNA, equivalent to 25,000 to 35,000 T cell genomes, went into each replicate PCR. Purified libraries were quantified with a Qubit 3.0 fluorometer, sized on a Bioanalyzer 2100, and re-quantified with the KAPA Library Quantification kit. Each immunoSEQ 96-well plate was sequenced on its own single-read 150-cycle Illumina NextSeq 550 flow cell. As for how the authors treated the data: Because the immunoSEQ output held only junctional sequences and lacked quality scores, the filtering could not match the filtering applied to full-length reads. Sequences were annotated with PyIR, a Python wrapper for IgBLAST v1.9, and V/J genes and CDR3 were assigned using IMGT germline references. Any read was removed if the V/J assignment was weak (E-value above 1e-6), the CDR3 was missing, or the read contained stop codons, out-of-frame junctions, or ambiguous translated residues. V3J clonotypes were defined as sequences sharing the same inferred V gene, J gene, and CDR3 amino acid sequence. The percentage overlap between two repertoires was calculated by dividing the number of shared unique clonotypes by the size of the smaller repertoire. Three approaches were used to assess repertoire richness: RTK rarefaction, the Chao1 estimator, and Recon v2.1 estimates of unobserved clonotypes. OLGA was used to compute generation probabilities for all TCRbeta clonotypes that the gDNA method yielded from a few donors. Imported from immuneACCESS, the table was reduced by TCRdb to in-frame sequences with V and J called. These copies leave out some clones; in studies compared against another copy, an unresolved V gene accounts for under half, and the cause of the remainder is not known. The V and J calls and clone size are taken from that table; D and trimming were inferred from the DNA. In this sample the table shows a few million clones, around nine tenths of which occur a single time. Over 0.12% of the sample goes to the ten largest clones.

Worth noting for this clone: Which antigen it targets is not known. No qualities accompany the bases; no much larger clone lies one base away.

The rearranged segments are TRBV4-1 and TRBJ2-7, and TRBD2 matches 13 of the central bases. This clonotype originated in a man between 18 and 29 years old in good health. The sample taken for sequencing was naive CD4+ T cells sorted from blood. According to the study, the label for this sample's cell subset or site signals: CD45RA+ positively selected. The sequence in DNA is TGCGCCCGAGGACTAGCGGGAGTTCGTACCTACGAGCAGTACTTC. It translates to CARGLAGVRTYEQYF.